These 14 T cell receptor beta chains came from one sample sequenced in a study of T cell responses to AZD1222 COVID-19 vaccine. The method was immunoSEQ multiplex PCR; TCRdb's version includes in-frame clones alone and lacks a portion of them. The table has approximately 150,000 clones, 88% seen once. Sequencing used peripheral blood, obtained 28 days after the second dose of the MenACWY control vaccine. The source of these receptors is an adult who received the MenACWY meningococcal vaccine as a control.

This rearrangement joins TRBV7-3 to TRBJ1-3, with 7 nucleotides matching TRBD1. This CDR3 region has 15 residues. The germline gives CDR1 SGHTA, CDR2 FQGTGA. V shed 5 bases, J shed 0 bases, and the junction held 4 bases outside the gene matches. DNA for the CDR3: TGTGCCAGCAGCCCAGGGGGGAACTCTGGAAACACCATATATTTT. It codes for CASSPGGNSGNTIYF.

The chain is built from TRBV4-3 and TRBJ1-2; 7 nucleotides agree with TRBD1. The CDR3 sequence is 17 residues long. Germline assignment: CDR1 LGHNA and CDR2 YSLEER. Trimming took 2 bases from V and 0 from J; bases not matched to a gene: 9. In DNA form, the CDR3 reads TGCGCCAGCAGCCAAAATTGGGGGACAGCAGCTAACTATGGCTACACCTTC. Residues: CASSQNWGTAANYGYTF.

The chain uses TRBV7-6 and TRBJ2-1, with 9 bases that match TRBD2. The CDR3 length is 15 residues. The trim removed 6 bases at V and 10 bases at J, leaving 13 bases unmatched. CDR1 and CDR2 (germline): SGHVS, FNYEAQ. CDR3 in amino acids: CASSQGLAGSREQFF. The CDR3 DNA reads TGTGCCAGCAGTCAAGGGCTAGCGGGATCGCGGGAGCAGTTCTTC.

The chain links TRBV2 to TRBJ2-7; 10 bases are shared with TRBD1. Germline V gene lookup returns CDR1 SNHLY and CDR2 FYNNEI. Unmatched junction bases numbered 2, after V lost 3 bases and J lost 3 bases. This CDR3 has 14 amino acids. The CDR3 DNA sequence: TGTGCCAGCAGTGAGGGACAGGGGTTCTACGAGCAGTACTTC. Amino acid sequence: CASSEGQGFYEQYF.

The chain is built from TRBV5-1 and TRBJ2-2; 9 positions match TRBD2. Per germline, CDR1 SGHRS and CDR2 YFSETQ. The CDR3 totals 16 residues. V lost 4 bases to trimming and J lost 0 bases; unmatched junction nucleotides: 4. CDR3 sequence: CASSLRLAANTGELFF. The CDR3 nucleotides read TGCGCCAGCAGCCTAAGACTAGCGGCGAACACCGGGGAGCTGTTTTTT.

The J gene is TRBJ1-2, the V gene TRBV2, with D unresolved. The CDR3 runs to 14 residues. The ends were cut back, 0 bases at V and 4 bases at J, with 9 bases in the middle. Germline CDR1 reads SNHLY; CDR2 reads FYNNEI. CDR3 protein: CASSEAQLIYGYTF. The CDR3 DNA follows: TGTGCCAGCAGTGAAGCCCAGCTTATCTATGGCTACACCTTC.

The chain links TRBV10-3 to TRBJ2-7; 7 nucleotides line up with TRBD2. V lost 3 bases to trimming and J lost 7 bases; unmatched junction nucleotides: 12. Per the germline V gene, CDR1 is ENHRY and CDR2 is SYGVKD. The CDR3 length is 15 residues. The DNA of the CDR3 is TGTGCCATCAGTGACAGGTTGGCGGGAGTTTTTGAGCAGTACTTC. Translated: CAISDRLAGVFEQYF.

V usage is TRBV6-2 or TRBV6-3 and J usage is TRBJ2-5, with 9 bases that match TRBD2. Germline lookup yields CDR1 MNHEY and CDR2 SVGEGT. With 5 bases clipped from V and 4 bases from J, the junction kept 11 bases outside the gene matches. This CDR3 is built from 16 residues. The CDR3 region has the DNA TGTGCCAGCAGTCCCCTCGGGACTAGCAGTATAGAGACCCAGTACTTC. Translated, it gives CASSPLGTSSIETQYF.

The chain combines TRBV7-8 with TRBJ1-2, with D hard to call. The V gene's germline CDR1 is SGHVS and CDR2 FQNEAQ. This CDR3 comprises 13 residues. The V and J ends lost 6 bases and 4 bases respectively, with 12 bases between them. The CDR3 sequence: CASSYSDFYGYTF. As DNA, the CDR3 is TGTGCCAGCAGTTACAGTGATTTCTATGGCTACACCTTC. The complete variable domain, with remaining parts taken from reference TRBV7-8 and TRBJ1-2, reads GAGVSQSPRYKVAKRGQDVALRCDPISGHVSLFWYQQALGQGPEFLTYFQNEAQLDKSGLPSDRFFAERPEGSVSTLKIQRTQQEDSAVYLCASSYSDFYGYTFGSGTRLTVV.

The chain has TRBV5-1 and TRBJ2-5; 11 nucleotides align to TRBD1. The germline V gene has CDR1 SGHRS and CDR2 YFSETQ. V was clipped by 7 bases and J by 4 bases; unmatched bases: 6. The CDR3 is 14 amino acids. CDR3 sequence (DNA): TGCGCCAGCTCCCGGACAGGGGGCAGAGAGACCCAGTACTTC. Amino acid sequence: CASSRTGGRETQYF. Based on the CDR3 plus reference TRBV5-1 and TRBJ2-5, the full variable domain is KAGVTQTPRYLIKTRGQQVTLSCSPISGHRSVSWYQQTPGQGLQFLFEYFSETQRNKGNFPGRFSGRQFSNSRSEMNVSTLELGDSALYLCASSRTGGRETQYFGPGTRLLVL.

This clone appeared once. The J gene is TRBJ1-1, the V gene TRBV3-1 (or the pseudogene TRBV3-2); weak D call: TRBD1 (5 bases). Trimming took 0 bases from V and 5 from J, leaving 16 bases between them. The germline V gene encodes CDR1 LGHDT and CDR2 YNNKEL (reference sequence). CDR3 length: 16 residues. The CDR3 sequence is CASSQDPQGDETEAFF. The CDR3 bases are TGTGCCAGCAGCCAAGATCCCCAGGGTGATGAGACTGAAGCTTTCTTT.

V usage is TRBV7-3 and J usage is TRBJ2-2; a possible D gene is TRBD2 (6 bases). CDR3 length: 15 amino acids. Germline V gives CDR1 SGHTA, CDR2 FQGTGA. Trimming cost V 2 bases and J 4 bases, with 11 bases left between them. The CDR3 DNA is TGTGCCAGCAGCTTAGGGGGGTTTCTCACCGGGGAGCTGTTTTTT. Translating gives CASSLGGFLTGELFF.

This clone was observed a handful of times. This chain joins TRBV7-2 and TRBJ2-6, with D tentatively TRBD1 (5 bases). Trimming left V 4 bases short and J 4 bases short, with 17 bases between. CDR3 size: 17 residues. The germline V gene encodes CDR1 SGHTA and CDR2 FQGNSA. The CDR3 loop reads CASSYPGAPGGANVLTF. The CDR3 DNA reads TGTGCCAGCAGCTACCCTGGGGCCCCTGGCGGGGCCAACGTCCTGACTTTC.

The V and J genes are TRBV19 and TRBJ1-2; D perhaps matches TRBD1 (6 bases). The CDR3 is 15 residues long. Trimming took off 5 bases at V and 4 bases at J, with 17 bases between the two ends. Germline-derived CDR1 and CDR2 are LNHDA and SQIVND (reference sequence). CDR3 region: CASSAGTPWGYGYTF. The CDR3 DNA reads TGTGCCAGTAGTGCGGGGACACCTTGGGGCTATGGCTACACCTTC.